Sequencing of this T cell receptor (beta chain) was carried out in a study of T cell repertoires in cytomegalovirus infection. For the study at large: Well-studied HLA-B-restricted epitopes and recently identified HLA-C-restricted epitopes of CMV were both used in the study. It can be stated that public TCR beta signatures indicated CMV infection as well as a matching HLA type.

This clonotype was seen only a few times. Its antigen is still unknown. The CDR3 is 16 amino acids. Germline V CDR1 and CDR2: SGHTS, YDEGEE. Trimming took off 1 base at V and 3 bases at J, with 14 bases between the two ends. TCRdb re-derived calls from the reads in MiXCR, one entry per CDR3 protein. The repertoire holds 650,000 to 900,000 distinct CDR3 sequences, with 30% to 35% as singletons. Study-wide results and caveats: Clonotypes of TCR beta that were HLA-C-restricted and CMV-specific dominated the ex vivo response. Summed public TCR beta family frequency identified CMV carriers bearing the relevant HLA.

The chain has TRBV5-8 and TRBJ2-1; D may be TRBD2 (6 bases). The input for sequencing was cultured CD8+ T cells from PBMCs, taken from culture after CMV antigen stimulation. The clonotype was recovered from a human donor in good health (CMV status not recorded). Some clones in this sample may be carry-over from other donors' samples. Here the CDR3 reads CASSLSGRGGYNEQFF. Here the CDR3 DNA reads TGTGCCAGCAGCTTGTCAGGCCGGGGAGGCTACAATGAGCAGTTCTTC.